Many counts were recorded for the clone carrying this TCR beta chain. These data are taken from a study of T cells in Graves' hyperthyroidism and ophthalmopathy. Germline CDR1 and CDR2: MRHNA and SNTAGT. The V gene end was trimmed by 5 bases and the J gene end by 0 bases; junction bases not matched to a gene: 4. CDR3 length: 15 amino acids. The TCR beta CDR3 regions underwent amplification using RNA transcripts as the source. First-round RT-PCR with HTBI primers amplified the TCR CDR3 region. MiXCR, applied by TCRdb to the multiplex PCR reads, yields one record per CDR3 protein. The sample yields approximately 530,000 distinct CDR3 sequences, over 15% seen once.

Sequencing was performed on blood. The receptor was derived from a woman under 30 with Graves' hyperthyroidism. V gene TRBV6-4 combines with J gene TRBJ2-3; 8 bases agree with TRBD2. In DNA, the CDR3 is TGTGCCAGCAGTAAATTAGCGGGGAGCACAGATACGCAGTATTTT. Translated: CASSKLAGSTDTQYF.